This T cell receptor (beta chain) originates from a study of T-cell memory formation after mild COVID-19. Findings and caveats of the study: Clones that contracted clustered mainly in CM and EM if CD4+ and in EMRA if CD8+. Pre-infection memory held some responding clones, suggesting pre-existing cross-reactive T cells responded. There was no confirmation that second-wave clones peaking on day 37 were SARS-CoV-2 specific.

TCRdb analysed the 5' RACE reads with MiXCR anew, one entry per CDR3 protein. The sample includes a few hundred thousand distinct CDR3 sequences, approximately 20% of them seen just once. Trimming took 4 bases from V and 5 from J, leaving 8 bases between them. The germline CDR1 and CDR2 sequences are SQVTM and ANQGSEA. This CDR3 contains 11 residues. About this clonotype itself: Its target is unknown.

This receptor was obtained from a man younger than 35 who had mild COVID-19 (a few samples of this study predate the infection). Cell type and time point are not known. The rearrangement uses TRBV29-1 and TRBJ1-2; possible D gene TRBD1, 5 bases. Material for sequencing was PBMCs or a T cell subset sorted from them (not recorded which). Here the CDR3 DNA reads TGCAGCGTTGGCCAGGGATATGGCTACACCTTC. It yields the protein CSVGQGYGYTF. Full variable domain (missing parts from reference TRBV29-1 and TRBJ1-2): SAVISQKPSRDICQRGTSLTIQCQVDSQVTMMFWYRQQPGQSLTLIATANQGSEATYESGFVIDKFPISRPNLTFSTLTVSNMSPEDSSIYLCSVGQGYGYTFGSGTRLTVV.